The rows below give T cell receptor beta chains drawn from one sample of a study of T cells in Graves' hyperthyroidism and ophthalmopathy. TCRdb re-derived calls from the multiplex PCR reads in MiXCR, one entry per CDR3 protein. The table shows about 480,000 distinct CDR3 sequences, with over 13% occurring only once. Sequencing was performed on blood. The receptors were gathered from a woman in her late teens or twenties with Graves' hyperthyroidism. The CDR3 runs from the conserved cysteine through the conserved F or W. A D gene is named only where the DNA matches it firmly. Part of the rows lack a size; the others show once, few, many or a class for expanded clones.

CDR3nt,CDR3aa,v_gene,j_gene,d_gene,abundance
TGTGCCAGCAGCTTAGGACCCGGGGCCAGCACTGAAGCTTTCTTT,CASSLGPGASTEAFF,TRBV13,TRBJ1-1,NA,NA
TGTGCCAGCAGCCAACAAAAAGGTCCGGGCAACTACAATGAGCAGTTCTTC,CASSQQKGPGNYNEQFF,TRBV3-1,TRBJ2-1,NA,many
TGTGCCAGCAGTGAAGAGTGGGGCGGGTGGGGGGATACGCAGTATTTT,CASSEEWGGWGDTQYF,TRBV6-1,TRBJ2-3,NA,few
TGTGCCAGCAGCGTAGCTACGTCGAACACTGAAGCTTTCTTT,CASSVATSNTEAFF,TRBV9,TRBJ1-1,NA,few
TGTGCCAGCAGGCGGGACAGGGGGAGCTCTGGGGCCAACGTCCTGACTTTC,CASRRDRGSSGANVLTF,TRBV4-2,TRBJ2-6,TRBD1,NA
TGTGCCAGCAGTCCCTGCTGCTCCTACAATGAGCAGTTCTTC,CASSPCCSYNEQFF,TRBV6-2/TRBV6-3,TRBJ2-1,NA,many
TGTGCCAGCAGTGTAGGGTTAGTAAACGAGCAGTACTTC,CASSVGLVNEQYF,TRBV27,TRBJ2-7,NA,many
TGTGCCAGTAGTATAAGCGGGAGTAGGGCAGATACGCAGTATTTT,CASSISGSRADTQYF,TRBV19,TRBJ2-3,TRBD2,many
TGTGCCAGCAGGTTTCGGGACATAGGCCCCAAGATCGGGCAGCCCCAGCATTTT,CASRFRDIGPKIGQPQHF,TRBV6-1,TRBJ1-5,NA,many
TGTGCCATCGGTAGACAGGGGCAGGGCAATCAGCCCCAGCATTTT,CAIGRQGQGNQPQHF,TRBV10-3,TRBJ1-5,TRBD1,many
TGTGCCAGCAGCAAGGACAGGGGGGACATTACTTCCCATGAGCAGTTCTTC,CASSKDRGDITSHEQFF,TRBV5-4,TRBJ2-1,TRBD1,few
TGCAGCGTAACAGGGACCAATCAGCCCCAGCATTTT,CSVTGTNQPQHF,TRBV29-1,TRBJ1-5,NA,many
TGTGCCAGCAGCCAACAAAACTACGAGCAGTACTTC,CASSQQNYEQYF,TRBV3-1,TRBJ2-7,NA,many
TGCAGCGTGGGACAGGGAGCAGGAGAGACCCAGTACTTC,CSVGQGAGETQYF,TRBV29-1,TRBJ2-5,TRBD1,many
TGCGCCAGCAGCCAAGTGCCCGGGATCGGTAATTCACCCCTCCACTTT,CASSQVPGIGNSPLHF,TRBV4-1,TRBJ1-6,NA,few
TGTGCCAGCAGCCGCGAGACAGGGTTGAGCAATCAGCCCCAGCATTTT,CASSRETGLSNQPQHF,TRBV4-2,TRBJ1-5,TRBD1,NA
TGTGCCAGCAGGGGTATTGGTGAAGCTTTCTTT,CASRGIGEAFF,TRBV6-1,TRBJ1-1,NA,many
TGCGCCAGCAGTGAGTACAGCAACAATCAGCCCCAGCATTTT,CASSEYSNNQPQHF,TRBV10-2,TRBJ1-5,NA,NA
TGTGCCTGGAGTGGGAATAGCGGGAACACAGATACGCAGTATTTT,CAWSGNSGNTDTQYF,TRBV30,TRBJ2-3,TRBD2,many
TGTGCCAGCAGGCTTGGCAGGAATCAGCCCCAGCATTTT,CASRLGRNQPQHF,TRBV12-3/TRBV12-4,TRBJ1-5,NA,many
TGTGCCAGCAGTTACAGCGGCGGGTCTAACTATGGCTACACCTTC,CASSYSGGSNYGYTF,TRBV6-1,TRBJ1-2,NA,NA
TGTGCCTGGAACAGACAGCTGAACACTGAAGCTTTCTTT,CAWNRQLNTEAFF,TRBV30,TRBJ1-1,NA,few
TGTGCCAGCAGCTTATTCATAGCGGGGCCGGGGGGCGAGCAGTACTTC,CASSLFIAGPGGEQYF,TRBV7-3,TRBJ2-7,TRBD2,many